The clone carrying this T cell receptor (beta chain) was picked up many times. Antigen specificity is unknown. The entry originates in a study of neurological immune-mediated disorders. Regarding the study as a whole: While HTLV-1-associated myelopathy showed the greatest TCR clonal expansion, multiple sclerosis showed the least, falling below healthy controls.

Trimming took off 2 bases at V and 10 bases at J, with 21 bases between the two ends. Germline CDR1 reads DFQATT; CDR2 reads SNEGSKA (reference sequence). This CDR3 contains 16 residues. The starting material, 2 million PBMCs stored at -80 C, gave rise to the unsorted libraries. By 5'RACE with 10-nucleotide random UMIs, the cDNA was made. Whenever a sequencing run was performed, it yielded over 160 million TCR-beta sequences from 15-18 subjects. TCRdb reprocessed the 5' RACE reads with MiXCR, giving one entry per CDR3 protein. The sample includes some 86,000 distinct CDR3 sequences, roughly 2.6% of them seen just once.

Sequenced: PBMCs. The chain employs TRBV20-1 and TRBJ1-6; weak D call: TRBD1 (6 bases). The sequence derives from a woman between 25 and 40 years old with multiple sclerosis. CDR3 nucleotides: TGCAGTGCTAGAACCACACAAGGGGGGCCGTTGTCACCCCTCCACTTT. The encoded protein is CSARTTQGGPLSPLHF.